The 29 T cell receptor beta chains reported below all come from one sample, sequenced in a study of blood T cell repertoires in COVID-19. Method: immunoSEQ multiplex PCR; TCRdb's copy keeps in-frame clones and lacks some. The table records 95,000 to 150,000 clones, about four fifths of them present only once. The sequenced material came from peripheral blood. These receptors originate from a man aged 40-49 years with active or convalescent COVID-19.

This chain uses TRBV9 with TRBJ1-2, with 7 bases fitting TRBD1. The CDR3 length is 13 residues. V trimming: 3 bases; J trimming: 6 bases; junction bases outside the gene matches: 5. Germline CDR1 SGDLS, CDR2 YYNGEE. DNA for the CDR3: TGTGCCAGCAGCGGGAGGGGGCGGAATGGCTACACCTTC. Translating gives CASSGRGRNGYTF.

V usage is TRBV11-3 and J usage is TRBJ2-7; 7 bases are a match to TRBD1. The ends lost 1 base at V and 2 bases at J; junction bases unmatched: 5. The CDR3 spans 15 residues. CDR1 and CDR2 from the germline V gene are SGHNT and YENEEA. CDR3 in amino acids: CASSLATGDPYEQYF. In DNA form, the CDR3 reads TGTGCCAGCAGCTTAGCCACAGGGGACCCCTACGAGCAGTACTTC.

This chain connects TRBV7-9 to TRBJ2-2, with D possibly matching TRBD2 (6 bases). V lost 5 bases to trimming and J lost 5 bases, with 21 bases between them. Germline CDR1 reads SEHNR; CDR2 reads FQNEAQ (reference sequence). The CDR3 consists of 17 residues. CDR3 region: CASSSDDPGVVTGELFF. The DNA of the CDR3 is TGTGCCAGCAGCAGCGACGATCCGGGAGTAGTAACCGGGGAGCTGTTTTTT.

V gene TRBV19 combines with J gene TRBJ2-3; 11 bases are shared with TRBD2. Germline V lookup: CDR1 LNHDA, CDR2 SQIVND (reference sequence). This CDR3 is 17 amino acids long. With 5 bases clipped from V and 6 bases from J, the junction kept 13 bases outside the gene matches. CDR3 sequence reads: CASSLRLVAGGPDTQYF. CDR3 coding DNA: TGTGCCAGTAGTCTGCGGTTGGTAGCGGGGGGGCCCGATACGCAGTATTTT.

This clone showed up just once. This chain connects TRBV7-2 to TRBJ1-4; D remains ambiguous. Germline V gene lookup returns CDR1 SGHTA and CDR2 FQGNSA. This CDR3 comprises 16 residues. Deletions cut 5 bases from V and 7 bases from J, with 20 bases between. Written as DNA, the CDR3 is TGTGCCAGCAGCACACGTCGCAACAGTTATTCTGAAAAACTGTTTTTT. Amino acid sequence: CASSTRRNSYSEKLFF.

The sample holds many counts of this clone. The chain uses TRBV10-3 and TRBJ1-4, with 7 nucleotides matching TRBD1. The CDR3 contains 11 residues. Germline V gene data show CDR1 as ENHRY and CDR2 as SYGVKD. V trimming: 11 bases; J trimming: 6 bases; junction bases outside the gene matches: 3. CDR3 amino acids: CAVGTDEKLFF. The DNA for the CDR3 is TGTGCCGTCGGGACAGATGAAAAACTGTTTTTT.

The chain has TRBV12-3 or TRBV12-4 and TRBJ1-5; weak D call: TRBD1 (6 bases). The CDR3 is 13 residues long. Deletions cut 6 bases from V and 5 bases from J, with 11 bases between. CDR3 DNA sequence: TGTGCCAGCAGCGTGGACAGCTATCAGCCCCAGCATTTT. It specifies CASSVDSYQPQHF.

The CDR3 DNA reads TGTGCCAGCAGCTTGGGCGGGGGGATGAATGAGCAGTTCTTC. The encoded protein is CASSLGGGMNEQFF. V and J are TRBV5-4 and TRBJ2-1; 8 nucleotides align to TRBD2. The V segment lost 0 bases and the J segment 7 bases; nucleotides outside the gene matches: 3. The germline V gene has CDR1 SGHNT and CDR2 YYREEE (reference sequence). This CDR3 has 14 amino acids.

This clone was detected a few times. In the same sample, other DNA sequences code for this CDR3. V is TRBV11-2 and J is TRBJ1-1, with 9 bases that match TRBD1. The CDR3 runs to 14 residues. Germline CDR1 and CDR2: SGHAT and FQNNGV. V was clipped by 4 bases and J by 4 bases; unmatched bases: 4. The CDR3 here is CASSSTTGGTEAFF. Here the CDR3 DNA reads TGTGCCAGCAGCTCTACGACAGGGGGCACTGAAGCTTTCTTT. The variable domain in full, completed from reference TRBV11-2 and TRBJ1-1, reads EAGVAQSPRYKIIEKRQSVAFWCNPISGHATLYWYQQILGQGPKLLIQFQNNGVVDDSQLPKDRFSAERLKGVDSTLKIQPAKLEDSAVYLCASSSTTGGTEAFFGQGTRLTVV.

V gene TRBV7-9 combines with J gene TRBJ2-7; possible D gene TRBD2, 5 bases. CDR1 and CDR2 (germline): SEHNR, FQNEAQ (reference sequence). Trimming removed 7 bases at V and 2 bases at J, with 12 bases between. The CDR3 runs to 13 residues. In DNA, the CDR3 is TGTGCCAGCACCCCGGACTTAGCCTACGAGCAGTACTTC. Encoded protein: CASTPDLAYEQYF.

The J gene is TRBJ2-7, the V gene TRBV5-1; TRBD2 might be the D (5 bases). Trimming shortened V by 4 bases and J by 5 bases, and 16 bases separated the two germline ends. Germline lookup yields CDR1 SGHRS and CDR2 YFSETQ. The CDR3 contains 14 residues. As DNA, the CDR3 is TGCGCCAGCAGCCCCCTAGCCTCCTCTAACGAGCAGTACTTC. Translating gives CASSPLASSNEQYF.

This chain uses TRBV3-1 (or the pseudogene TRBV3-2) with TRBJ1-5; D perhaps matches TRBD1 (6 bases). The germline gives CDR1 LGHDT, CDR2 YNNKEL (reference sequence). The germline V and J ends were trimmed by 4 bases and 6 bases, with 13 bases remaining between them. This CDR3 comprises 14 residues. Here the CDR3 reads CASSPNRAAQPQHF. The CDR3 DNA follows: TGTGCCAGCAGCCCTAACAGGGCGGCTCAGCCCCAGCATTTT.

The chain couples TRBV10-2 to TRBJ1-1, with TRBD1 matching 7 bases. In germline, CDR1 is WSHSY, CDR2 SAAADI. The J segment lost 2 bases and the V segment lost 6 bases, leaving 6 bases of the junction unmatched. The CDR3 length is 14 residues. The CDR3 protein is CASRANRGNTEAFF. In nucleotides, the CDR3 is TGCGCCAGCAGAGCTAACAGGGGTAACACTGAAGCTTTCTTT.

The chain recombines TRBV5-1 with TRBJ1-1; D may be TRBD1 (6 bases). CDR1 is SGHRS and CDR2 is YFSETQ in the germline V gene. This CDR3 is built from 15 residues. V dropped 6 bases and J dropped 3 bases, with 18 bases sitting between them. The CDR3 coding sequence is TGCGCCAGCAAGGGCGGGGGCTCGGGGTACACTGAAGCTTTCTTT. It specifies CASKGGGSGYTEAFF.

CDR3 region: CASTLLDRGQPQHF. In DNA, the CDR3 is TGTGCCAGCACATTGTTGGACAGGGGTCAGCCCCAGCATTTT. The V and J genes are TRBV28 and TRBJ1-5; 9 bases are a match to TRBD1. V shed 7 bases, J shed 6 bases, and the junction held 7 bases outside the gene matches. CDR3 length: 14 residues. Germline lookup yields CDR1 MDHEN and CDR2 SYDVKM.

Ten or more counts support this clone. The chain links TRBV6-4 to TRBJ1-1, with 7 bases that match TRBD1. The CDR3 totals 15 residues. CDR1 is MRHNA, CDR2 SNTAGT, per germline. Trimming at V came to 8 bases and at J to 4 bases, leaving 13 bases not matched to a gene. CDR3 residues: CASSPRPQGVTEAFF. DNA for the CDR3: TGTGCCAGCTCTCCCCGGCCCCAGGGGGTCACTGAAGCTTTCTTT.

The chain recombines TRBV19 with TRBJ2-5; 7 bases agree with TRBD2. The ends lost 7 bases at V and 3 bases at J; junction bases unmatched: 8. Germline CDR1 LNHDA, CDR2 SQIVND (reference sequence). This CDR3 contains 14 residues. This chain's CDR3 is CASTAGTTEETQYF. CDR3 in DNA: TGTGCCAGTACCGCCGGGACTACAGAAGAGACCCAGTACTTC.

CDR3 region: CASSEPGQSNEKLFF. CDR3 in DNA: TGTGCCAGCAGCGAACCGGGACAGTCTAATGAAAAACTGTTTTTT. V is TRBV7-2 and J is TRBJ1-4; TRBD1 aligns across 7 bases. CDR3 size: 15 residues. CDR1 is SGHTA, CDR2 FQGNSA, per germline. Trimming at V came to 5 bases and at J to 3 bases, leaving 6 bases not matched to a gene.

This clone has at least ten counts. The chain employs TRBV11-3 and TRBJ2-1; 8 bases are a match to TRBD2. Germline V gene sequence: CDR1 SGHNT, CDR2 YENEEA. This CDR3 has 17 residues. V dropped 5 bases and J dropped 1; count of bases not matched to a gene: 10. The CDR3 DNA reads TGTGCCAGCAGCCCTTCGGCTAGCGGGCTTTCCTACAATGAGCAGTTCTTC. This sequence encodes CASSPSASGLSYNEQFF. The full variable domain, rest sourced from reference TRBV11-3 and TRBJ2-1, is EAGVVQSPRYKIIEKKQPVAFWCNPISGHNTLYWYLQNLGQGPELLIRYENEEAVDDSQLPKDRFSAERLKGVDSTLKIQPAELGDSAVYLCASSPSASGLSYNEQFFGPGTRLTVL.

This chain uses TRBV5-5 with TRBJ2-1; 7 bases agree with TRBD2. CDR1 and CDR2 from the germline V gene are SGHKS and YYEKEE (reference sequence). The length of the CDR3 is 15 residues. J lost 8 bases, V lost 2 bases, and 10 bases had no gene match. The CDR3 spells CASSLAGRSMDEQFF. CDR3 coding DNA: TGTGCCAGCAGCTTAGCGGGACGGTCTATGGATGAGCAGTTCTTC.

The chain joins TRBV24-1 to TRBJ2-5; perhaps TRBD2 as D (6 bases). Germline V gene data show CDR1 as KGHDR and CDR2 as SFDVKD. Trimming took off 3 bases at V and 5 bases at J, with 12 bases between the two ends. This CDR3 is 14 amino acids long. CDR3 loop: CATSDAIGGETQYF. DNA for the CDR3: TGTGCCACCAGTGATGCCATTGGGGGGGAGACCCAGTACTTC.

The chain carries TRBV6-6 and TRBJ2-7, with D maybe TRBD1 (6 bases). V lost 5 bases, J lost 6 bases, and 23 bases lay in between. Germline assignment: CDR1 MNHNY and CDR2 SVGAGI (reference sequence). The CDR3 has 16 residues. CDR3 loop: CASSTPRDTKPVEQYF. Here the CDR3 DNA reads TGTGCCAGCAGTACACCCCGGGACACCAAACCGGTCGAGCAGTACTTC.

V gene TRBV19 combines with J gene TRBJ1-4; 8 positions match TRBD1. Germline trimming cut 4 bases from V and 3 bases from J; bases unmatched to any gene: 7. This CDR3 comprises 16 residues. Germline V gene lookup returns CDR1 LNHDA and CDR2 SQIVND (reference sequence). The CDR3 region is CASSNQGARANEKLFF. The CDR3 nucleotides read TGTGCCAGTAGTAACCAGGGGGCGCGGGCTAATGAAAAACTGTTTTTT.

V is TRBV5-1 and J is TRBJ2-7; 8 positions match TRBD1. Germline loops: CDR1 SGHRS, CDR2 YFSETQ. V lost 4 bases and J lost 6; bases outside the gene matches: 12. The CDR3 has 15 amino acids. DNA for the CDR3: TGCGCCAGCAGCCCTACAGGACAGGGCCCGTTCGAGCAGTACTTC. Translated, it gives CASSPTGQGPFEQYF. The full variable domain, completed using reference TRBV5-1 and TRBJ2-7, is KAGVTQTPRYLIKTRGQQVTLSCSPISGHRSVSWYQQTPGQGLQFLFEYFSETQRNKGNFPGRFSGRQFSNSRSEMNVSTLELGDSALYLCASSPTGQGPFEQYFGPGTRLTVT.

The V gene is TRBV7-9, the J gene TRBJ1-1; the match to TRBD1 covers 9 bases. Unmatched junction bases numbered 9, after V lost 5 bases and J lost 11 bases. The CDR3 totals 13 residues. The germline gives CDR1 SEHNR, CDR2 FQNEAQ (reference sequence). The chain's CDR3 is CASSIQGAGRAFF. In nucleotides, the CDR3 is TGTGCCAGCAGCATACAGGGGGCCGGGCGCGCTTTCTTT. Using reference TRBV7-9 and TRBJ1-1 for the parts outside the CDR3, the full variable domain is DTGVSQNPRHKITKRGQNVTFRCDPISEHNRLYWYRQTLGQGPEFLTYFQNEAQLEKSRLLSDRFSAERPKGSFSTLEIQRTEQGDSAMYLCASSIQGAGRAFFGQGTRLTVV.

Comment on this clone: In this CDR3 the conserved last residue, phenylalanine or tryptophan, is missing, so a read error is likely. It is unclear where the CDR3 begins or ends on the DNA, so no DNA is shown, and the CDR3 is as TCRdb lists it. This chain uses TRBV12-2 with TRBJ1-2. TRBV12-2 is a recognized pseudogene. The CDR3 comprises 14 residues, both ends counted. The CDR3 loop reads CASRSTLAWGTPLL.

This clone was counted only a few times. V usage is TRBV2 and J usage is TRBJ2-2, with 7 bases lining up with TRBD1. The CDR3 runs 16 residues. Germline V gene lookup returns CDR1 SNHLY and CDR2 FYNNEI. The junction had 7 bases not matched to a gene; V was cut back by 5 bases and J by 1 base. CDR3 sequence reads: CASSPHRDRNTGELFF. The CDR3 DNA reads as TGTGCCAGCAGTCCCCACCGGGACAGGAACACCGGGGAGCTGTTTTTT.

The table lists this clone with a few counts. The chain carries TRBV5-1 and TRBJ2-7; 7 bases line up with TRBD2. This CDR3 has 15 residues. Germline trimming cut 0 bases from V and 5 bases from J; bases unmatched to any gene: 8. CDR1 is SGHRS, CDR2 YFSETQ, per germline. The CDR3 protein is CASSLDGGSGNEQYF. The DNA of the CDR3 is TGCGCCAGCAGCTTGGATGGCGGGAGCGGCAACGAGCAGTACTTC.

The genes are TRBV5-6 and TRBJ2-2; TRBD2 matches 10 bases. Trimming at V came to 5 bases and at J to 5 bases, leaving 6 bases not matched to a gene. CDR3 length: 15 residues. CDR1 SGHDT and CDR2 YYEEEE come from the germline V gene. The CDR3 sequence is CASSREREGTGELFF. The CDR3 coding sequence is TGTGCCAGCAGTCGCGAGCGGGAGGGTACCGGGGAGCTGTTTTTT.